This T cell receptor (beta chain) appears in the sequencing data of a study of T cells after yellow fever vaccination. The study, taken as a whole, reports: Any FACS-sorted repertoire could hold abundant clonotypes that contaminate it from the bulk population. Only a small proportion of the clonotypes turned up in both the CD4 and the CD8 compartments, likely arising from convergent recombination. Reappearing after the booster were most of the clones from primary vaccination (around 95% CD4, approximately 86% CD8).

V was pared by 7 bases and J by 4 bases, with 9 bases of the junction left unmatched. CDR1 and CDR2 (germline): SQVTM, ANQGSEA. The CDR3 has 14 residues. Template-switching 5'RACE yielded the TCR cDNA; a universal primer site and UMIs were added in the process. From the 5' RACE reads, TCRdb called clonotypes with MiXCR, one entry per CDR3 protein. This sample carries 200,000 to 300,000 distinct CDR3 sequences, roughly 6.2% of them seen once, and the ten largest clones take approximately 0.99%. This clonotype was recorded a few times. Its matching antigen is unknown. Source: CD4+ T cells sorted from PBMCs, taken on the day of the yellow fever booster vaccination. The TCR originated in a man aged 25-40 years who received the YFV17D yellow fever vaccine. The chain couples TRBV29-1 to TRBJ2-1, with 8 bases matching TRBD2. The CDR3 spells CSARGGGGYNEQFF. CDR3 bases: TGCAGCGCCCGGGGGGGCGGGGGTTACAATGAGCAGTTCTTC.